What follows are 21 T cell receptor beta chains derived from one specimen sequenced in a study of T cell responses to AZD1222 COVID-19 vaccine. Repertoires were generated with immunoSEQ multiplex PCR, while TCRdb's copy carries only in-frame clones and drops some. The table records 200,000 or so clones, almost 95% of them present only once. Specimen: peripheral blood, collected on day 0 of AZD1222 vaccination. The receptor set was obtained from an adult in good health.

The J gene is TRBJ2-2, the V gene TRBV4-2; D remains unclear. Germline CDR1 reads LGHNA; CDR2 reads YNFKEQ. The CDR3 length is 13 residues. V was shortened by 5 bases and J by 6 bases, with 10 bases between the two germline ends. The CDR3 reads CASSEGEAGELFF. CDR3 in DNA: TGTGCCAGCAGCGAAGGTGAGGCCGGGGAGCTGTTTTTT.

The CDR3 DNA reads TGTGCCAGCACCGATGGGTTCGCCTACGAGCAGTACTTC. Encoded protein: CASTDGFAYEQYF. The rearrangement links TRBV11-2 to TRBJ2-7, with D hard to call. V shed 7 bases and J shed 2 bases, with 12 bases lying between them. Germline-derived CDR1 and CDR2 are SGHAT and FQNNGV. The CDR3 sequence is 13 residues long.

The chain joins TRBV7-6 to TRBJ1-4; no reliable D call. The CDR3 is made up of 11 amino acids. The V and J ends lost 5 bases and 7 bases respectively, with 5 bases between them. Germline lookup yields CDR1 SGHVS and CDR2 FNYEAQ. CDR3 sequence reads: CASSPGEKLFF. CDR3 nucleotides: TGTGCCAGCAGCCCCGGTGAAAAACTGTTTTTT.

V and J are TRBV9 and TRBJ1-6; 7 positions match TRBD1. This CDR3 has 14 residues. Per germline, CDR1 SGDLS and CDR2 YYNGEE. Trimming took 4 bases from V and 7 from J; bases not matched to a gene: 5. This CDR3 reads CASSPGTENSPLHF. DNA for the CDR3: TGTGCCAGCAGCCCAGGGACAGAGAATTCACCCCTCCACTTT.

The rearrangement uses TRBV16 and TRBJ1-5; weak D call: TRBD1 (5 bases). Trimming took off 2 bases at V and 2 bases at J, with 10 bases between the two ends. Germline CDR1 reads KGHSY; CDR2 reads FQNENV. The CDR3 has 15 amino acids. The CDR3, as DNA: TGTGCCAGCAGCCAAGGCGGGGGGGGCAATCAGCCCCAGCATTTT. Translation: CASSQGGGGNQPQHF.

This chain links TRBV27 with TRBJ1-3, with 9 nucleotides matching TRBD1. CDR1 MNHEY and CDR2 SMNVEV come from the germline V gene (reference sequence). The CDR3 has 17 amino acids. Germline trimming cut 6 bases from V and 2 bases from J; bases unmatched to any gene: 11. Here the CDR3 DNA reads TGTGCCAGCAGCAGAGGGCCGGGACAGGGACCTGGAAACACCATATATTTT. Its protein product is CASSRGPGQGPGNTIYF.

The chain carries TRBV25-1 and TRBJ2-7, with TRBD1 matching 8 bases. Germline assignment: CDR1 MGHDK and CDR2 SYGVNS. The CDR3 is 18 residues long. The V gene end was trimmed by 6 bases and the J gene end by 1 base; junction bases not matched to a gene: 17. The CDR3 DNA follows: TGTGCCAGCAGCCGACATAGCTTAGGACAGGGTTGGTCCTACGAGCAGTACTTC. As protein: CASSRHSLGQGWSYEQYF.

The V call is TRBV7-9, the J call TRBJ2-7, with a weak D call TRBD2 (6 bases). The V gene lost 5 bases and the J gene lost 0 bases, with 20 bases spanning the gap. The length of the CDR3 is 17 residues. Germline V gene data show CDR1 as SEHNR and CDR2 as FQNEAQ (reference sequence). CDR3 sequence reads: CASSPLRDSLSSYEQYF. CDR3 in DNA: TGTGCCAGCAGCCCTCTCCGGGACTCCCTTAGCTCCTACGAGCAGTACTTC.

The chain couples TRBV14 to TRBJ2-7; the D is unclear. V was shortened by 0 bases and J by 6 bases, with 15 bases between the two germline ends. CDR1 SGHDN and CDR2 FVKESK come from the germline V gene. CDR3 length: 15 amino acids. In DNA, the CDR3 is TGTGCCAGCAGCCAAGAAGTCCCCCCATCGGGCGAGCAGTACTTC. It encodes CASSQEVPPSGEQYF. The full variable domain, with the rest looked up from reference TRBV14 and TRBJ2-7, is EAGVTQFPSHSVIEKGQTVTLRCDPISGHDNLYWYRRVMGKEIKFLLHFVKESKQDESGMPNNRFLAERTGGTYSTLKVQPAELEDSGVYFCASSQEVPPSGEQYFGPGTRLTVT.

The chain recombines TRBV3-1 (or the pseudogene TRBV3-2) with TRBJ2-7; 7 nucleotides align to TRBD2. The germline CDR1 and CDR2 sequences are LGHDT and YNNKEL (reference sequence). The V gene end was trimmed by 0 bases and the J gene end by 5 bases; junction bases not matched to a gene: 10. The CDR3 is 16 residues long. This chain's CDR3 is CASSQEAGRIRDEQYF. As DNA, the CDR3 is TGTGCCAGCAGCCAAGAAGCGGGACGGATCAGGGACGAGCAGTACTTC.

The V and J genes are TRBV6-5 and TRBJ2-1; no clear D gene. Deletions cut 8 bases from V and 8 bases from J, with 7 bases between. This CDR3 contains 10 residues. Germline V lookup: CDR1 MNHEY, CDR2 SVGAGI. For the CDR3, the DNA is TGTGCCAGCGGAAATTATGAGCAGTTCTTC. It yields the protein CASGNYEQFF.

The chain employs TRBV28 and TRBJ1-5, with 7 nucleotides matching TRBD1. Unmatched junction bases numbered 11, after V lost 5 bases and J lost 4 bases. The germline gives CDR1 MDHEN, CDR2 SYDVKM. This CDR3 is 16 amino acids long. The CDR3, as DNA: TGTGCCAGCAGTCCACATACCGGGACAGCAAATCAGCCCCAGCATTTT. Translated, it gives CASSPHTGTANQPQHF.

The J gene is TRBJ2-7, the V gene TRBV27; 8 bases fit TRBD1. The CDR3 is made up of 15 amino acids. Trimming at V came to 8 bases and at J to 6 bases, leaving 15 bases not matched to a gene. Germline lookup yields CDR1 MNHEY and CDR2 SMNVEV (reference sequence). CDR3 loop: CASHPRDRPPVEQYF. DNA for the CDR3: TGTGCCAGCCACCCTCGGGACAGGCCTCCGGTCGAGCAGTACTTC.

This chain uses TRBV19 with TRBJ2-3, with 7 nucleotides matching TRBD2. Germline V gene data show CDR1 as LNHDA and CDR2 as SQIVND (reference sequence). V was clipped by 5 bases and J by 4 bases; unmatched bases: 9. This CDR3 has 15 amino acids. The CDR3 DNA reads TGTGCCAGTAGTTTTAGCGGGCAATTAGCAGATACGCAGTATTTT. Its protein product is CASSFSGQLADTQYF.

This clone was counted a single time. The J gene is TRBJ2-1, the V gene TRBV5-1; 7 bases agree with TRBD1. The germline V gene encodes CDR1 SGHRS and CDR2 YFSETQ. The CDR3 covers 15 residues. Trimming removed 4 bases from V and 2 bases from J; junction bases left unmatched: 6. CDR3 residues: CASSVPGQTYNEQFF. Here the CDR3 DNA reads TGCGCCAGCAGCGTCCCGGGACAGACCTACAATGAGCAGTTCTTC.

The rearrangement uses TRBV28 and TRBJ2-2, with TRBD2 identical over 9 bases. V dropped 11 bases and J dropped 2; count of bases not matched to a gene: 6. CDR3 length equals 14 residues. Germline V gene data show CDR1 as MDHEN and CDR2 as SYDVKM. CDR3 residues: CASGLAGNTGELFF. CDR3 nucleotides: TGTGCCTCCGGCCTAGCGGGAAACACCGGGGAGCTGTTTTTT. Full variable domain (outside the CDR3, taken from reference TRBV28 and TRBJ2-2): DVKVTQSSRYLVKRTGEKVFLECVQDMDHENMFWYRQDPGLGLRLIYFSYDVKMKEKGDIPEGYSVSREKKERFSLILESASTNQTSMYLCASGLAGNTGELFFGEGSRLTVL.

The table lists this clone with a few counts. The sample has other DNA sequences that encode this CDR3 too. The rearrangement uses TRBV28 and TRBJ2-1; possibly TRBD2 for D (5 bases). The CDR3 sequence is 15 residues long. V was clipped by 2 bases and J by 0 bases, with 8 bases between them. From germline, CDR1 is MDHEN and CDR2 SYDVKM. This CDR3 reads CASSLVGSSYNEQFF. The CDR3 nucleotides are TGTGCCAGCAGTTTAGTTGGGAGCTCCTACAATGAGCAGTTCTTC.

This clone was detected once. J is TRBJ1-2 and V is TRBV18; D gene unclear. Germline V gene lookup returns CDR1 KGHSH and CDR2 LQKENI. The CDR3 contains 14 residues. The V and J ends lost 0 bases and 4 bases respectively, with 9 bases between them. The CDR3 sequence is CASSPPAATYGYTF. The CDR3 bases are TGTGCCAGCTCACCACCGGCTGCTACCTATGGCTACACCTTC. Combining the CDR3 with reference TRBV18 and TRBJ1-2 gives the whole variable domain NAGVMQNPRHLVRRRGQEARLRCSPMKGHSHVYWYRQLPEEGLKFMVYLQKENIIDESGMPKERFSAEFPKEGPSILRIQQVVRGDSAAYFCASSPPAATYGYTFGSGTRLTVV.

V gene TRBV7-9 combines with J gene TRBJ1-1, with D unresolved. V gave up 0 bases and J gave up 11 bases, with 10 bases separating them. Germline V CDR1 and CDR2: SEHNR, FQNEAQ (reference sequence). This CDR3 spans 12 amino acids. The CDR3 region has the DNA TGTGCCAGCAGCTTAGCGGCAAGTGGGGCTTTCTTT. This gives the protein CASSLAASGAFF.

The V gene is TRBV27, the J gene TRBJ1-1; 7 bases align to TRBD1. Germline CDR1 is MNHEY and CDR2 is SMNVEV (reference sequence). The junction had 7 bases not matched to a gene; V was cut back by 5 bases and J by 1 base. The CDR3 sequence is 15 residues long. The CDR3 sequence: CASSLTGVSNTEAFF. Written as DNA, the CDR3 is TGTGCCAGCAGTCTCACAGGGGTCTCGAACACTGAAGCTTTCTTT.

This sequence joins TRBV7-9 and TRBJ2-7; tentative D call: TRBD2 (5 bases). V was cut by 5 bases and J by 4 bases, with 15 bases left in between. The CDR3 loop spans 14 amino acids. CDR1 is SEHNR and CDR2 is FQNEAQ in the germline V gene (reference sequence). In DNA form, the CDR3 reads TGTGCCAGCAGCGTGGACTCGCTCGGATACGAGCAGTACTTC. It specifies CASSVDSLGYEQYF.